This entry is about one T cell receptor (beta chain). Clones were sequenced by immunoSEQ multiplex PCR, and TCRdb holds only the in-frame ones, with some missing. In the table there are over 100,000 clones, 65% to 90% of which are singletons. These data originate in a study of blood T cell repertoires in COVID-19. Between the trimmed V and J ends, which lost 9 bases and 3 bases, there was a span of 20 bases. Germline V lookup: CDR1 MNHEY, CDR2 SMNVEV (reference sequence). CDR3 length equals 15 residues. Source material: peripheral blood. The gene calls are TRBV27 and TRBJ1-1; possibly TRBD1 for D (5 bases). The source of this sequence is a man of 80 years or more with acute or convalescent COVID-19. The CDR3 spells CASSSRGTWDTEAFF. The CDR3 DNA reads as TGTGCCAGTAGCTCTCGGGGGACCTGGGACACTGAAGCTTTCTTT.